The 7 T cell receptor beta chains below all came from one sample that was sequenced in a study of blood T cell repertoires in COVID-19. Method: immunoSEQ multiplex PCR; TCRdb's copy keeps in-frame clones and lacks some. The top ten hold under 1.1% of the sample, which has a few hundred thousand clones, 85% to 90% seen once. Sequencing input: peripheral blood. The receptors originated from a woman in her thirties or forties with COVID-19, enrolled during active disease.

The chain is built from TRBV4-1 and TRBJ1-4, with 7 bases matching TRBD1. CDR1 MGHRA and CDR2 YSYEKL come from the germline V gene. V was pared by 1 base and J by 7 bases, with 9 bases of the junction left unmatched. CDR3 length equals 16 residues. CDR3 nucleotide sequence: TGCGCCAGCAGCCAAGTGGCCCAGGGGGGAAGTGAAAAACTGTTTTTT. This sequence encodes CASSQVAQGGSEKLFF.

The chain carries TRBV5-1 and TRBJ1-4; 7 bases are shared with TRBD1. Unmatched junction bases numbered 1, after V lost 1 base and J lost 1 base. The germline CDR1 and CDR2 sequences are SGHRS and YFSETQ. This CDR3 spans 15 amino acids. This CDR3 reads CASSLTGVTNEKLFF. The CDR3 DNA reads as TGCGCCAGCAGCTTGACAGGGGTAACTAATGAAAAACTGTTTTTT.

This rearrangement joins TRBV28 to TRBJ2-7, with TRBD1 as a possible D gene (5 bases). CDR3 length equals 13 residues. CDR1 MDHEN and CDR2 SYDVKM come from the germline V gene. V lost 6 bases and J 5 bases, leaving 14 bases between the germline ends. CDR3 nucleotide sequence: TGTGCCAGCAGCCCTCGGGCCAGGGACGAGCAGTACTTC. Translating it yields CASSPRARDEQYF.

The rearrangement joins TRBV9 to TRBJ2-4, with D tentatively TRBD1 (5 bases). The CDR3 is made up of 11 amino acids. Germline V lookup: CDR1 SGDLS, CDR2 YYNGEE. With 7 bases removed from V and 5 bases from J, the gap between germline ends came to 7 bases. For the CDR3, the DNA is TGTGCCAGCGGGGCGGAAAACATTCAGTACTTC. Encoded protein: CASGAENIQYF.

The V and J genes are TRBV13 and TRBJ2-2; D call uncertain. Trimming left V 0 bases short and J 2 bases short, with 7 bases between. The CDR3 is 15 residues long. Germline V CDR1 and CDR2: PRHDT, FYEKMQ (reference sequence). The CDR3 sequence is CASSLGAFNTGELFF. The DNA for the CDR3 is TGTGCCAGCAGCTTAGGGGCCTTTAACACCGGGGAGCTGTTTTTT. Together with reference TRBV13 and TRBJ2-2, the CDR3 gives the full variable domain: AAGVIQSPRHLIKEKRETATLKCYPIPRHDTVYWYQQGPGQDPQFLISFYEKMQSDKGSIPDRFSAQQFSDYHSELNMSSLELGDSALYFCASSLGAFNTGELFFGEGSRLTVL.

V and J are TRBV7-9 and TRBJ2-3, with unresolved D. Between the trimmed V and J ends, which lost 1 base and 6 bases, there was a span of 23 bases. The CDR3 is 18 amino acids. Per the germline V gene, CDR1 is SEHNR and CDR2 is FQNEAQ (reference sequence). The CDR3 DNA reads as TGTGCCAGCAGCTTAGGACGGCCGGGTGGTGCCGGCGTGGATACGCAGTATTTT. Protein: CASSLGRPGGAGVDTQYF.

Only one count was recorded for this clone. This chain links TRBV6-6 with TRBJ1-4; 7 bases align to TRBD1. V shed 7 bases, J shed 7 bases, and the junction held 12 bases outside the gene matches. This CDR3 is 15 amino acids long. Germline lookup yields CDR1 MNHNY and CDR2 SVGAGI (reference sequence). CDR3 DNA: TGTGCCAGCACCGACGGGGGACAGCTGGGTGAAAAACTGTTTTTT. It codes for CASTDGGQLGEKLFF.